Described below is a single T cell receptor beta chain sequence and its context. What it recognizes is unknown. Noted time point: persistent/refractory GD, antithyroid drugs over 5 years with positive TRAb. Researchers made the TCR library from RNA that was extracted from PBMCs. The CDR3 is 14 residues long. Germline CDR1 GTSNPN, CDR2 SVGIG (reference sequence). The V end lost 0 bases, the J end lost 5 bases, and 13 bases lay between the germline ends. This record belongs to a study of regulatory T cells in long-lasting Graves disease. General study findings and limits: Shared public clonotypes totalled fewer than 3,000 in persistent patients, compared with approximately 970 in new patients.

Arm-PCR of CDR3 regions with iRepertoire HTBI primers generated TCR beta libraries. A single record per CDR3 protein comes from TCRdb applying MiXCR to the multiplex PCR reads. This table has approximately 500,000 distinct CDR3 sequences, roughly 21% appearing once. The input for sequencing was peripheral blood mononuclear cells (PBMCs), taken when the disease was refractory, from a patient treated with antithyroid drugs. This chain connects TRBV30 to TRBJ1-1, with no clear D. This receptor was taken from a female donor with Graves disease. The CDR3 here is CAWSVGPGWTEAFF. The CDR3 coding sequence is TGTGCCTGGAGTGTAGGGCCAGGTTGGACTGAAGCTTTCTTT.